The 9 T cell receptor beta chains listed next were all sequenced from one sample in a study of response to subunit inactivated influenza vaccine. TCRdb re-called the RT-PCR reads through MiXCR, storing one row per CDR3 protein. The table shows 610,000 or so distinct CDR3 sequences, with 14% occurring only once. The material sequenced was PBMCs from blood, taken 11 to 12 days after vaccination. Receptor source: a man aged 45-65 years who received an inactivated influenza vaccine.

This clonotype was picked up a small number of times. The rearrangement links TRBV9 to TRBJ2-3, with 7 positions matching TRBD2. CDR1 and CDR2 (germline): SGDLS, YYNGEE. The CDR3 runs to 15 residues. V lost 2 bases and J lost 4; bases outside the gene matches: 7. The CDR3 nucleotides are TGTGCCAGCAGCGTCCCCGAGGCGGGGGCAGATACGCAGTATTTT. Translated: CASSVPEAGADTQYF.

This clonotype was recorded once. This chain uses TRBV29-1 with TRBJ2-1; 13 bases agree with TRBD2. The CDR3 length is 14 residues. The germline gives CDR1 SQVTM, CDR2 ANQGSEA. Trimming cost V 6 bases and J 9 bases; bases outside gene matches: 8. CDR3 sequence (DNA): TGCAGCGTGCGCGGGACTAGCGGGATCGGTGAGCAGTTCTTC. This translates into CSVRGTSGIGEQFF.

J is TRBJ2-7 and V is TRBV20-1, with 10 bases that match TRBD1. Germline V gene sequence: CDR1 DFQATT, CDR2 SNEGSKA (reference sequence). Germline trimming cut 5 bases from V and 2 bases from J; bases unmatched to any gene: 9. This CDR3 region has 15 residues. The CDR3 region has the DNA TGCAGTGCTGTCTCCGGGACAGGGGTCGCCTACGAGCAGTACTTC. Amino acids: CSAVSGTGVAYEQYF.

The chain recombines TRBV6-5 with TRBJ1-1; 9 bases fit TRBD1. Germline CDR1 and CDR2: MNHEY and SVGAGI. This CDR3 contains 17 residues. V was clipped by 5 bases and J by 4 bases; unmatched bases: 14. In nucleotides, the CDR3 is TGTGCCAGCAGTACTGGGTTTGTCGGGACAGGGCCCACTGAAGCTTTCTTT. Protein product: CASSTGFVGTGPTEAFF.

The CDR3 loop reads CAISYGLAGSENIQYF. As DNA, the CDR3 is TGTGCCATCAGTTACGGACTAGCGGGGTCAGAGAACATTCAGTACTTC. The chain recombines TRBV10-3 with TRBJ2-4, with 12 bases aligning to TRBD2. CDR1 and CDR2 (germline): ENHRY, SYGVKD. Trimming removed 5 bases from V and 7 bases from J; junction bases left unmatched: 9. This CDR3 is 16 amino acids long.

The V gene is TRBV6-2 or TRBV6-3, the J gene TRBJ2-7; D unclear. The CDR3 totals 16 residues. Trimming removed 5 bases from V and 3 bases from J, with 20 bases in between. Germline-derived CDR1 and CDR2 are MNHEY and SVGEGT. The CDR3 DNA sequence: TGTGCCAGCAGTATACACTCCGCCAGGAGCAGCTACGAGCAGTACTTC. It yields the protein CASSIHSARSSYEQYF.

The gene calls are TRBV9 and TRBJ2-1; tentative D call: TRBD1 (6 bases). Germline V gene data show CDR1 as SGDLS and CDR2 as YYNGEE. The CDR3 contains 15 residues. Trimming took off 2 bases at V and 4 bases at J, with 13 bases between the two ends. CDR3 coding DNA: TGTGCCAGCAGCGTCCGGGACACCCCTTACAATGAGCAGTTCTTC. Translating gives CASSVRDTPYNEQFF.

This clonotype has only a few counts. V usage is TRBV5-1 and J usage is TRBJ2-3; 10 nucleotides line up with TRBD1. Germline values: CDR1 SGHRS, CDR2 YFSETQ. The CDR3 is 15 residues long. V lost 4 bases to trimming and J lost 2 bases; unmatched junction nucleotides: 4. This CDR3 is CASSVGQGHTDTQYF. DNA for the CDR3: TGCGCCAGCAGCGTGGGACAGGGGCACACAGATACGCAGTATTTT.

In this sample, this clonotype turned up a few times. J is TRBJ2-7 and V is TRBV11-2, with 8 bases that match TRBD2. V lost 1 base, J lost 2 bases, and 16 bases stayed unmatched. Germline values: CDR1 SGHAT, CDR2 FQNNGV. The CDR3 has 19 amino acids. The CDR3 protein is CASSLVRGVRRGETYEQYF. The CDR3, as DNA: TGTGCCAGCAGCTTAGTTAGGGGTGTCCGGCGGGGGGAGACCTACGAGCAGTACTTC.